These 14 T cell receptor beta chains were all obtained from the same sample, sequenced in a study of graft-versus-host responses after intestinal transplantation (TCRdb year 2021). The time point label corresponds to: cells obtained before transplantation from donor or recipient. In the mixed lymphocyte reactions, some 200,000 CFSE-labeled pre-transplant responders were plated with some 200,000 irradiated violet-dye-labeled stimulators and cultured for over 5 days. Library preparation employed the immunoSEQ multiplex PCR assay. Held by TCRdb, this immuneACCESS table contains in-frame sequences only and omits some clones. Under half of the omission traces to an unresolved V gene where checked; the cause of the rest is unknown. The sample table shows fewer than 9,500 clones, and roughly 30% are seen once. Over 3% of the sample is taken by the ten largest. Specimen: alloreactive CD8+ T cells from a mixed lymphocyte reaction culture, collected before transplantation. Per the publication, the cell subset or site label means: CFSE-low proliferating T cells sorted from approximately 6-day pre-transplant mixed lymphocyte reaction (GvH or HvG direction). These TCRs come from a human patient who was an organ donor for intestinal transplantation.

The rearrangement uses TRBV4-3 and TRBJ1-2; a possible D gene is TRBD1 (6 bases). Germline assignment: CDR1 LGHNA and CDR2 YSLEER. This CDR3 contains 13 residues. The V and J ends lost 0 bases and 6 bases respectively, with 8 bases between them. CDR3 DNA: TGCGCCAGCAGCCAAGACAGGGGCCATGGCTACACCTTC. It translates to CASSQDRGHGYTF.

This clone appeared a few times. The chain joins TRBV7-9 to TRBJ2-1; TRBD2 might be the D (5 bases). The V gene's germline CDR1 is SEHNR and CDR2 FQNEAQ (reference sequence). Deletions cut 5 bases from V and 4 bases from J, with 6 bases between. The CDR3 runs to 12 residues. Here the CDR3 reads CASSEGYNEQFF. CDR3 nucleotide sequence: TGTGCCAGCAGCGAGGGATACAATGAGCAGTTCTTC.

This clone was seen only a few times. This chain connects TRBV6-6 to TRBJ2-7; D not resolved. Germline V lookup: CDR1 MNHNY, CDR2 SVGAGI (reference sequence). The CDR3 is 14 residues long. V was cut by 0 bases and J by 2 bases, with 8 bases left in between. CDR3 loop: CASSYSNGAYEQYF. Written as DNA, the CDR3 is TGTGCCAGCAGTTACTCGAACGGAGCCTACGAGCAGTACTTC.

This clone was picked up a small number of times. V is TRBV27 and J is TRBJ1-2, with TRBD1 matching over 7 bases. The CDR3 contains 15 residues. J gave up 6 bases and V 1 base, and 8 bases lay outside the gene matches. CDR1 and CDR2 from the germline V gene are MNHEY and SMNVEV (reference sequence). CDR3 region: CASSLWGAGGDGYTF. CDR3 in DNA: TGTGCCAGCAGTTTATGGGGCGCAGGGGGAGATGGCTACACCTTC.

In nucleotides, the CDR3 is TGCGCCAGCAGCCAAGATCTCTACCGGACAGGGGGGGAGAATGAAAAACTGTTTTTT. It specifies CASSQDLYRTGGENEKLFF. The chain uses TRBV4-3 and TRBJ1-4; 10 bases are shared with TRBD1. This CDR3 spans 19 amino acids. Germline CDR1 and CDR2: LGHNA and YSLEER. V shed 0 bases, J shed 5 bases, and the junction held 12 bases outside the gene matches.

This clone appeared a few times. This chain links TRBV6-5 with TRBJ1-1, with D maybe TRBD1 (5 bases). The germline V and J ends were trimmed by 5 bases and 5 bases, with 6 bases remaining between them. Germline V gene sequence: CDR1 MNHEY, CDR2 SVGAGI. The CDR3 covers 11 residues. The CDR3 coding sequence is TGTGCCAGCAGTAGGGGAACTGAAGCTTTCTTT. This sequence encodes CASSRGTEAFF.

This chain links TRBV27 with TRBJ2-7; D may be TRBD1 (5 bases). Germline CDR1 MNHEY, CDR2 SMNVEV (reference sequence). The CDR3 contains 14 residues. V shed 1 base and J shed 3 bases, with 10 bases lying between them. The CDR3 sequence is CASSLFSGYYEQYF. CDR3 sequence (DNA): TGTGCCAGCAGTTTATTTTCAGGGTACTACGAGCAGTACTTC.

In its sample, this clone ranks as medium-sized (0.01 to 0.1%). The CDR3 DNA is TGTGCCAGCAGTGCATTGTCTAGCGAATACTACGAGCAGTACTTC. Residues: CASSALSSEYYEQYF. This chain joins TRBV6-1 and TRBJ2-7; perhaps TRBD2 as D (6 bases). Per the germline V gene, CDR1 is MNHNS and CDR2 is SASEGT. Trimming left V 4 bases short and J 3 bases short, with 16 bases between. This CDR3 is built from 15 residues.

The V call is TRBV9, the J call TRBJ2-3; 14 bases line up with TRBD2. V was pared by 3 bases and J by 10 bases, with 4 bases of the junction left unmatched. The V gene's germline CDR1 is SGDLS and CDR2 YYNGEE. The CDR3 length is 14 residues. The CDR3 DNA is TGTGCCAGCAGCGAGTGGACTAGCGGGGGGCCGCAGTATTTT. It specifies CASSEWTSGGPQYF.

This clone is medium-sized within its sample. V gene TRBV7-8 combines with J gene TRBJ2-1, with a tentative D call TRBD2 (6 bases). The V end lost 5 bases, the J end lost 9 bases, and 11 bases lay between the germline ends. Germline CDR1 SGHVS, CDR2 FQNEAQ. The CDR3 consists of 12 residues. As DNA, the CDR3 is TGTGCCAGCAGCGTCGGGGGTTTTGAGCAGTTCTTC. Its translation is CASSVGGFEQFF.

The CDR3 DNA reads as TGTGCCAGCAGCTACGCGCGACAGGCCACAGATACGCAGTATTTT. The encoded protein is CASSYARQATDTQYF. J is TRBJ2-3 and V is TRBV4-2; tentatively, D is TRBD1 (6 bases). Trimming took off 5 bases at V and 2 bases at J, with 14 bases between the two ends. Germline loops: CDR1 LGHNA, CDR2 YNFKEQ. This CDR3 spans 15 amino acids.

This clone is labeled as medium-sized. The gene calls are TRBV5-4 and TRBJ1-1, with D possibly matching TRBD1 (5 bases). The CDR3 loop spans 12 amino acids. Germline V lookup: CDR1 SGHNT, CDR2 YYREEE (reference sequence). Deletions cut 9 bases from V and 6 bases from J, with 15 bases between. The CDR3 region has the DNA TGTGCCACCCGGGGGTCCGGGGCTGAAGCTTTCTTT. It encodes CATRGSGAEAFF.

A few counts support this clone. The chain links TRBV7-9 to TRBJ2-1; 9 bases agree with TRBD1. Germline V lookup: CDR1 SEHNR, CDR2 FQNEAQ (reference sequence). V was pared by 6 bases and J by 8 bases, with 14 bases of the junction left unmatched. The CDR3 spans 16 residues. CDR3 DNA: TGTGCCAGCAGACCAACAGGGGGCTACACTATGGATGAGCAGTTCTTC. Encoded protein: CASRPTGGYTMDEQFF.

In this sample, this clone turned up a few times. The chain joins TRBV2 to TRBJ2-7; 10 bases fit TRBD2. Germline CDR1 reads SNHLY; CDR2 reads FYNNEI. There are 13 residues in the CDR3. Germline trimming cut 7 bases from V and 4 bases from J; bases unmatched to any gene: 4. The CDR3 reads CASTASGRYEQYF. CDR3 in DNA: TGTGCCAGCACGGCTAGCGGGAGATACGAGCAGTACTTC.